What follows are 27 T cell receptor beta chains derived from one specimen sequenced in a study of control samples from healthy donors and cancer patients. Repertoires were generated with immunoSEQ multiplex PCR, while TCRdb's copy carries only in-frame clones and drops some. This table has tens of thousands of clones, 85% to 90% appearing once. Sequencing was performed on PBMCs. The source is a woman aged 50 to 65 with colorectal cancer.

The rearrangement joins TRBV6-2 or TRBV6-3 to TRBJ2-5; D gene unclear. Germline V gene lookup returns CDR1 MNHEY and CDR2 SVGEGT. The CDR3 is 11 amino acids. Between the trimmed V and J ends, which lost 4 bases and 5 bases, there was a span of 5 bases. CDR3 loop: CASSWRETQYF. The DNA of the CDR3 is TGTGCCAGCAGTTGGCGGGAGACCCAGTACTTC.

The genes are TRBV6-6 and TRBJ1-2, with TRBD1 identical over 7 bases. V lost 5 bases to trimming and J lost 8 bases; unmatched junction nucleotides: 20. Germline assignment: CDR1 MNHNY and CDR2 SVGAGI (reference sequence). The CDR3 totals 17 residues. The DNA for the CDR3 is TGTGCCAGCAGTCCCAGTGGGGTCCCCACAGGGGCCGAGGGCTACACCTTC. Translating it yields CASSPSGVPTGAEGYTF.

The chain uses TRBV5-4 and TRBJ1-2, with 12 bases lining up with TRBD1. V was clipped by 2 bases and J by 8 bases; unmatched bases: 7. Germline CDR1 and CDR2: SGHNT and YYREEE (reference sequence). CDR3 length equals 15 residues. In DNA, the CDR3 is TGTGCCAGCAGCTTTTGGGACAGGGGGCAACAGGGCTACACCTTC. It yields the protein CASSFWDRGQQGYTF.

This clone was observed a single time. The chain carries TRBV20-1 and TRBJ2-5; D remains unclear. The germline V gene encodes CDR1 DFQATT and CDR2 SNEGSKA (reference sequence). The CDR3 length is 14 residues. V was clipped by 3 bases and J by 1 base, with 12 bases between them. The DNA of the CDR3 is TGCAGTGCTAGTGGGCGGTGGGGCCAAGAGACCCAGTACTTC. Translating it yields CSASGRWGQETQYF.

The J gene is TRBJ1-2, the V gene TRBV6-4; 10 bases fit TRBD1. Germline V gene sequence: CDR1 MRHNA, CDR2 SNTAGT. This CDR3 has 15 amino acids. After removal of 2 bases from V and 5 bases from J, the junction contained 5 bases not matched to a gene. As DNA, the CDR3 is TGTGCCAGCAGTGACGGGACAGGGGCACTATATGGCTACACCTTC. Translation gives CASSDGTGALYGYTF.

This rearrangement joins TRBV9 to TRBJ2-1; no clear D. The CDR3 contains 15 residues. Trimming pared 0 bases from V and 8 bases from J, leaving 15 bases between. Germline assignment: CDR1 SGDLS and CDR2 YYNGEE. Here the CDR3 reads CASSVGSKVGDEQFF. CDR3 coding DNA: TGTGCCAGCAGCGTAGGTTCGAAGGTGGGCGATGAGCAGTTCTTC.

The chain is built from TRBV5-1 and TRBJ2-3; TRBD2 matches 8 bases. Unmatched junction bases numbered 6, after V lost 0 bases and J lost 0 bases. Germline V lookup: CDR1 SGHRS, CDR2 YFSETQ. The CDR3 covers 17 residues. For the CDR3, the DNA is TGCGCCAGCAGCTTGGGTTCTACTAGCGGAAGCACAGATACGCAGTATTTT. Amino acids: CASSLGSTSGSTDTQYF.

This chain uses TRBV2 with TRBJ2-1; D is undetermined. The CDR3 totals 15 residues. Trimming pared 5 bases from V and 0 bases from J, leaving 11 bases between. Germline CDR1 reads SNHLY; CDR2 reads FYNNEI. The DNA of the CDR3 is TGTGCCAGCAGTTTCGACTCCTCCTCCTACAATGAGCAGTTCTTC. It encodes CASSFDSSSYNEQFF.

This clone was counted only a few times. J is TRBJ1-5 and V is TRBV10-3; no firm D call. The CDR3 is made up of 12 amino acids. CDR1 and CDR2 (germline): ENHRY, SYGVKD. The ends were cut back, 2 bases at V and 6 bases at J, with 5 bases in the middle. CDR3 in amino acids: CAISEEGQPQHF. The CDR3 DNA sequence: TGTGCCATCAGTGAGGAGGGTCAGCCCCAGCATTTT.

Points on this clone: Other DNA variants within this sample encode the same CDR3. CDR3 residues: CASSRQGPYNSPLHF. CDR3 sequence (DNA): TGTGCCAGCAGTCGACAGGGCCCCTATAATTCACCCCTCCACTTT. The rearrangement uses TRBV6-5 and TRBJ1-6, with 7 bases fitting TRBD1. CDR3 size: 15 residues. V shed 5 bases and J 2 bases; nucleotides not matched to a gene: 3. Germline CDR1 MNHEY, CDR2 SVGAGI.

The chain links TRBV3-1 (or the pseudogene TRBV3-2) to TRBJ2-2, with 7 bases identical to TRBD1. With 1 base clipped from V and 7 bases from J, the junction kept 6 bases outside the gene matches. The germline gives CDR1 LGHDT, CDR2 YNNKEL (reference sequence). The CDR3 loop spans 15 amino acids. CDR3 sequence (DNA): TGTGCCAGCAGCCAAGGACCCGACAGGGTCGGGGAGCTGTTTTTT. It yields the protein CASSQGPDRVGELFF.

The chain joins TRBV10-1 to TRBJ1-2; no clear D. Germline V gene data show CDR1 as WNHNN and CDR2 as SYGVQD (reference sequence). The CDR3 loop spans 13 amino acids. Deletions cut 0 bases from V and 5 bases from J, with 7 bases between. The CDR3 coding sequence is TGCGCCAGCAGTGAGTCGCCGGAGTATGGCTACACCTTC. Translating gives CASSESPEYGYTF.

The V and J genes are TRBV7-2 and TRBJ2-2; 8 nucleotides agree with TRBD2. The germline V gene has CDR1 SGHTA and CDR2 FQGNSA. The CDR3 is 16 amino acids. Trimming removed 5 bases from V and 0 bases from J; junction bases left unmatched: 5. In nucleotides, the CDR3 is TGTGCCAGCAGCCGTTACGGGGGGGCGAACACCGGGGAGCTGTTTTTT. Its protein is CASSRYGGANTGELFF.

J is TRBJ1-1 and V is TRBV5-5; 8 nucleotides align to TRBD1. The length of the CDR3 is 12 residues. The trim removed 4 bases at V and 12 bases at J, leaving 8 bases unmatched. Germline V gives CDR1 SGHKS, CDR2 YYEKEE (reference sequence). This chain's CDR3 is CASSTWTGRPFF. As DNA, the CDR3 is TGTGCCAGCAGCACCTGGACAGGGCGACCTTTCTTT.

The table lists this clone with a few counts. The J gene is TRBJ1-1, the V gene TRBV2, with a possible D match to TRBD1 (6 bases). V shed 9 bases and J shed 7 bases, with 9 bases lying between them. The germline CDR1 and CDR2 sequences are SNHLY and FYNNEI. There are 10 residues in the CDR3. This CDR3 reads CARGAGEAFF. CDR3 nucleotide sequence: TGTGCCAGGGGGGCAGGTGAAGCTTTCTTT.

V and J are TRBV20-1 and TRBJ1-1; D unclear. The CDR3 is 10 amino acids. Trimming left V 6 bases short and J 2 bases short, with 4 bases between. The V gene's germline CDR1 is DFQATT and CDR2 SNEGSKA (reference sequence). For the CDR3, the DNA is TGCAGTGCCGCTAACACTGAAGCTTTCTTT. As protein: CSAANTEAFF.

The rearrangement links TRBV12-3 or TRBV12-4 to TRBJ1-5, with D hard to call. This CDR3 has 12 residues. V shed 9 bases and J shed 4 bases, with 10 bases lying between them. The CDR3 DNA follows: TGTGCCAGTAACAGAGGTAATCAGCCCCAGCATTTT. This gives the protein CASNRGNQPQHF.

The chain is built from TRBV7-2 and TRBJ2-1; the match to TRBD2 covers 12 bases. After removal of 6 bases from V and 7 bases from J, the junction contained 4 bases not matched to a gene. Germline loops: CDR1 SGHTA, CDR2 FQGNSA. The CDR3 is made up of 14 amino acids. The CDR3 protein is CASSTSGGRNEQFF. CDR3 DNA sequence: TGTGCCAGCAGTACTAGCGGGGGGCGGAATGAGCAGTTCTTC.

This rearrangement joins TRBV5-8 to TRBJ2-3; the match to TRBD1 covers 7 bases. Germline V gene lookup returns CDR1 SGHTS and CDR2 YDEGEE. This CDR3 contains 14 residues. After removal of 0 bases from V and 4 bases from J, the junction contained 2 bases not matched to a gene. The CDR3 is CASSLGQGPDTQYF. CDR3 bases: TGTGCCAGCAGCTTGGGACAGGGCCCAGATACGCAGTATTTT.

Here the CDR3 reads CASKTGAANEKLFF. For the CDR3, the DNA is TGTGCCAGCAAAACAGGGGCCGCTAATGAAAAACTGTTTTTT. This sequence joins TRBV28 and TRBJ1-4; TRBD1 matches at 7 bases. V was clipped by 7 bases and J by 3 bases; unmatched bases: 5. The CDR3 has 14 residues. CDR1 and CDR2 (germline): MDHEN, SYDVKM.

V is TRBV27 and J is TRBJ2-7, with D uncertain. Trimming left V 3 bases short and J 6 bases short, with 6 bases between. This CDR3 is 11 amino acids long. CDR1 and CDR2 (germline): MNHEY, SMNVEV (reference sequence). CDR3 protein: CASSLYGEQYV. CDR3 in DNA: TGTGCCAGCAGTTTGTACGGCGAGCAGTACGTC.

CDR3 residues: CASRKGSTGGYTF. As DNA, the CDR3 is TGTGCCAGCAGGAAAGGGTCAACGGGTGGCTACACCTTC. V usage is TRBV6-5 and J usage is TRBJ1-2; D not certain. Germline V lookup: CDR1 MNHEY, CDR2 SVGAGI. Trimming removed 6 bases from V and 7 bases from J, with 15 bases in between. The CDR3 has 13 amino acids.

CDR3 sequence: CASSEGYREGRGGYTF. In DNA form, the CDR3 reads TGTGCCAGCAGTGAAGGGTACAGGGAGGGCAGGGGTGGCTACACCTTC. The chain links TRBV2 to TRBJ1-2; TRBD1 is a possible D gene (6 bases). Trimming stripped 1 base from V and 7 bases from J, with 19 bases between. The V gene's germline CDR1 is SNHLY and CDR2 FYNNEI. This CDR3 comprises 16 residues. Full variable domain (outside the CDR3, taken from reference TRBV2 and TRBJ1-2): EPEVTQTPSHQVTQMGQEVILRCVPISNHLYFYWYRQILGQKVEFLVSFYNNEISEKSEIFDDQFSVERPDGSNFTLKIRSTKLEDSAMYFCASSEGYREGRGGYTFGSGTRLTVV.

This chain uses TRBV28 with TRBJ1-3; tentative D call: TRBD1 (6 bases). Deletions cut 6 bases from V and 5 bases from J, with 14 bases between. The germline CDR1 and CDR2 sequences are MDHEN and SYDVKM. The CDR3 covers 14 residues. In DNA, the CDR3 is TGTGCCAGCAGCCCAAGGGACACCCGAAACACCATATATTTT. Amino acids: CASSPRDTRNTIYF.

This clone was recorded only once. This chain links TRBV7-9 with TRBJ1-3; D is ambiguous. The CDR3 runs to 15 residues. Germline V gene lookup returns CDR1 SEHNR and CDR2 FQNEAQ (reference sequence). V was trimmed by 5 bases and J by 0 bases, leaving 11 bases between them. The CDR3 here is CASSLAGYSGNTIYF. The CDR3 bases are TGTGCCAGCAGCCTTGCGGGATACTCTGGAAACACCATATATTTT.

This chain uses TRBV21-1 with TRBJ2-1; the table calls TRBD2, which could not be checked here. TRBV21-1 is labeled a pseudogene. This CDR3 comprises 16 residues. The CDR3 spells CASSKVLWRGYNEQFF. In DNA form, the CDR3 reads TGTGCCAGCAGCAAAGTACTATGGCGGGGCTACAATGAGCAGTTCTTC.

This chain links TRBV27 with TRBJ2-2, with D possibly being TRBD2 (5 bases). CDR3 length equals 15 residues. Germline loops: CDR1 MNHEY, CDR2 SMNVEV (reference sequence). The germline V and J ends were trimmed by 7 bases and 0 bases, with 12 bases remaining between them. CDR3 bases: TGTGCCAGCACCCTCGGCGGGCCGAACACCGGGGAGCTGTTTTTT. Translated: CASTLGGPNTGELFF.